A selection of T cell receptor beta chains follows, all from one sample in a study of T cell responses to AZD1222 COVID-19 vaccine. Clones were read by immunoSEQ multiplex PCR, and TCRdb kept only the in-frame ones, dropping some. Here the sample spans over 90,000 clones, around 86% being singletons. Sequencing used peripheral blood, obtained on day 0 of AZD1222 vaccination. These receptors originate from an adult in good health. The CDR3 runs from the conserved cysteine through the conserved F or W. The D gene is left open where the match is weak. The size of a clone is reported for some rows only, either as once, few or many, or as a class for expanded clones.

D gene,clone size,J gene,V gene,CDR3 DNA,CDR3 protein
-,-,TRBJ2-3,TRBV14,TGTGCCAGCAGCCCTACCTTCACAGATACGCAGTATTTT,CASSPTFTDTQYF
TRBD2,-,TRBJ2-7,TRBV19,TGTGCCAGTAGTATTTTACCCCAGACTAGCGGATACGAGCAGTACTTC,CASSILPQTSGYEQYF
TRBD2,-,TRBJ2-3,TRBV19,TGTGCCAGTAGTATACTAGCGGGGGGGCCGAATACGCAGTATTTT,CASSILAGGPNTQYF
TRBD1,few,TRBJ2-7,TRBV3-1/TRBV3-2,TGTGCCAGCAGCCAAGGCCCCGGGACAGGGACCTACGAGCAGTACTTC,CASSQGPGTGTYEQYF
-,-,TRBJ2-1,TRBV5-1,TGCGCCAGCAGCTTGTTTGGGGGGGCCTCCTACAATGAGCAGTTCTTC,CASSLFGGASYNEQFF
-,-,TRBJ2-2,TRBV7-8,TGTGCCAGCAGCTTGAGGTTTGCGGTGGAAGCCGTAGGGGAGCTGTTTTTT,CASSLRFAVEAVGELFF
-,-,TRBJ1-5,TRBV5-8,TGTGCCAGCAGCCCCAGGGGTGGCAATCAGCCCCAGCATTTT,CASSPRGGNQPQHF
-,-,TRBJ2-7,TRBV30,TGTGCCTGGAGCGAAGGTGTTTTGGGTCAGGTGGACGAGCAGTACTTC,CAWSEGVLGQVDEQYF
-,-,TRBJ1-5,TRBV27,TGTGCCAGCAGTGACAGAGATCAGCCCCAGCATTTT,CASSDRDQPQHF
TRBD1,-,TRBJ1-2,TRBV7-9,TGTGCCAGCAGCGACACAGGGGGCGAATATGGCTACACCTTC,CASSDTGGEYGYTF
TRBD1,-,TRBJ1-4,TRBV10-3,TGTGCCATCAGTGCATGGACAGGGGGCGCAGAAAAACTGTTTTTT,CAISAWTGGAEKLFF
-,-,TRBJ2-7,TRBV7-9,TGTGCCAGCAGTGCTCCGGGGTACGAGCAGTACTTC,CASSAPGYEQYF
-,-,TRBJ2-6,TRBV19,TGTGCCAGTAGTATGGGAACCGGGACGGGTAGCTCTGGGGCCAACGTCCTGACTTTC,CASSMGTGTGSSGANVLTF
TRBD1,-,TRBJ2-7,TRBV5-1,TGCGCCAGCAGCCCCGGACAGGGATACTACGAGCAGTACTTC,CASSPGQGYYEQYF
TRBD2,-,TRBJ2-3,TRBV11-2,TGTGCCAGCAGCTTGGGGGGAGTCCGGACTAGACTTTCCACAGATACGCAGTATTTT,CASSLGGVRTRLSTDTQYF
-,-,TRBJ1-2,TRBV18,TGTGCCAGCTCCCCACCCCCAGGGAACTATGGCTACACCTTC,CASSPPPGNYGYTF
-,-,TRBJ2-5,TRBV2,TGTGCCAGCTGTAGGGCACACCAAGAGACCCAGTACTTC,CASCRAHQETQYF
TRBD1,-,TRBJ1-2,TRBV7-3,TGTGCCAGCAGCGGAGACAGGGCGGGTGGCTACACCTTC,CASSGDRAGGYTF
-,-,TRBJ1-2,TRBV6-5,TGTGCCAGCAGTAACGGGTTTAACTATGGCTACACCTTC,CASSNGFNYGYTF
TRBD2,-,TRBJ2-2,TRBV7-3,TGTGCCAGCAGCTTGGGCGGGAGCTCCCCCGGGGAGCTGTTTTTT,CASSLGGSSPGELFF
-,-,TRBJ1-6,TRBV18,TGTGCCAGCTCACCGGATGGCCGGCGTTCACCCCTCCACTTT,CASSPDGRRSPLHF
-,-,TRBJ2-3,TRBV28,TGTGCCAGCAGAAGGGACCCGACCACAGATACGCAGTATTTT,CASRRDPTTDTQYF
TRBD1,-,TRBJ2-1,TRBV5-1,TGCGCCAGCAGCTTGCGACGGGGGGACAGGGGTTACAATGAGCAGTTCTTC,CASSLRRGDRGYNEQFF
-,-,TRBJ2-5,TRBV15,TGTGCCACCAGCAGAGGACAGAGGGGTTGGCAAGAGACCCAGTACTTC,CATSRGQRGWQETQYF
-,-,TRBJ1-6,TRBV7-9,TGTGCCAGCAGCTTAGTGGACCAGGCTCGGTATAATTCACCCCTCCACTTT,CASSLVDQARYNSPLHF
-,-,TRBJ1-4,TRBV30,TGTGCCTGGAGCGAACGGGGATCCGCTAATGAAAAACTGTTTTTT,CAWSERGSANEKLFF
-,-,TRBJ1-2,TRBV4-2,TGTGCCAGCAGCCAAGATAAGGCAGTCCCTGCTGGAGGCTACACCTTC,CASSQDKAVPAGGYTF
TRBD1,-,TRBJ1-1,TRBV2,TGTGCCAGCAAGGGACAGCGAAACACTGAAGCTTTCTTT,CASKGQRNTEAFF
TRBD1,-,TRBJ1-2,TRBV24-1,TGTGCCACCAGTGAACAAGGACAGGGGAACTATGGCTACACCTTC,CATSEQGQGNYGYTF
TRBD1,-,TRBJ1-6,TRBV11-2,TGTGCCAGCAGCCGGGACAGGGGTAATTCACCCCTCCACTTT,CASSRDRGNSPLHF
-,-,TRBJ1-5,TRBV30,TGTGCCTGGGCCGCCGGGACAATCAGCAATCAGCCCCAGCATTTT,CAWAAGTISNQPQHF
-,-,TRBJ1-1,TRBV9,TGTGCCAGCAGCAAATGGGGAGGGGCAGGCGAGAGCACTGAAGCTTTCTTT,CASSKWGGAGESTEAFF
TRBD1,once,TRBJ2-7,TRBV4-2,TGTGCCAGCAGCCAAGCCGGGACAGGCCACTACGAGCAGTACTTC,CASSQAGTGHYEQYF